One and the same sample provided the 28 T cell receptor beta chains below, sequenced in a study of post-analysis software for immune sequencing data. General observations from the study: Elevated frequency relative to controls characterized roughly five TRBV segments in patients, TRBV5-6, TRBV5-1 and TRBV20-1 among them.

TCR beta cDNA libraries included unique molecular identifiers. TCRdb reprocessed the PCR reads via MiXCR and lists one record per CDR3 protein. The profile shows just over 250,000 distinct CDR3 sequences, around 34% of them singletons. Their cognate antigens are unknown. The sample consisted of blood. Receptors originate from a girl aged 5-17 years with multiple sclerosis.

This clonotype appeared a few times. V is TRBV7-6 and J is TRBJ2-1, with 10 bases that match TRBD2. Near its end, the DNA agrees better with TRBJ2-7, so the J call may be wrong. CDR1 is SGHVS and CDR2 is FNYEAQ in the germline V gene. The CDR3 spans 18 residues. CDR3 DNA: TGTGCCAGCAGCTTGGGACTAGCGACTAGTAGCTCCTACAATGAGCAGTACTTC. Encoded protein: CASSLGLATSSSYNEQYF.

Regarding this clonotype: Given a much more abundant clone one base away, this may be a read error. V and J are TRBV5-6 and TRBJ2-1; perhaps TRBD2 as D (7 bases). The tail of the sequence fits TRBJ2-7 better, so the J call may be wrong. CDR3 length equals 15 residues. Germline CDR1 SGHDT, CDR2 YYEEEE. CDR3 loop: CASSLRGGANNEQYF. As DNA, the CDR3 is TGTGCCAGCAGCTTAAGGGGGGGTGCTAACAATGAGCAGTACTTC.

This chain connects TRBV7-8 to TRBJ1-2; D unresolved. Deletions cut 5 bases from V and 0 bases from J, with 13 bases between. This CDR3 comprises 15 residues. CDR1 and CDR2 (germline): SGHVS, FQNEAQ. The CDR3 coding sequence is TGTGCCAGCAGCCCAGTGCAATTAGCTAACTATGGCTACACCTTC. This codes for CASSPVQLANYGYTF.

A few counts support this clonotype. The chain links TRBV7-2 to TRBJ2-7; 8 bases align to TRBD2. The J call is uncertain, as TRBJ2-5 better fits the DNA end. The CDR3 totals 13 residues. Germline CDR1 reads SGHTA; CDR2 reads FQGNSA. For the CDR3, the DNA is TGTGCCAGCAGCTCAAGCGGGAGTGAGACCCAGTACTTC. This codes for CASSSSGSETQYF.

This clonotype has just a few counts. This chain uses TRBV6-5 with TRBJ2-3, with D tentatively TRBD2 (5 bases). CDR1 and CDR2 (germline): MNHEY, SVGAGI. The CDR3 sequence is 14 residues long. The germline V and J ends were trimmed by 6 bases and 3 bases, with 13 bases remaining between them. The DNA for the CDR3 is TGTGCCAGCAGAGCAACTAGAGCTACAGATACGCAGTATTTT. Translation: CASRATRATDTQYF.

As concerns this clonotype: Just one base apart from a much larger clone, this may be a read error. This chain joins TRBV29-1 and TRBJ1-2; 9 bases align to TRBD1. The CDR3 has 12 residues. From germline, CDR1 is SQVTM and CDR2 ANQGSEA. With 7 bases clipped from V and 8 bases from J, the junction kept 8 bases outside the gene matches. The CDR3 nucleotides are TGCAGCGGAGAGGACAGGGGCAACGGCTACACCTTC. It translates to CSGEDRGNGYTF.

The table lists this clonotype with many counts. V is TRBV5-1 and J is TRBJ1-2, with D possibly TRBD1 on 5 matching bases. Looked up from germline, CDR1 is SGHRS and CDR2 is YFSETQ. CDR3 length: 12 amino acids. The V gene lost 3 bases and the J gene lost 3 bases, with 6 bases spanning the gap. The CDR3: CASSWDDYGYTF. The DNA for the CDR3 is TGCGCCAGCAGCTGGGACGACTATGGCTACACCTTC.

In this sample, this clonotype turned up many times. V gene TRBV6-2 or TRBV6-3 combines with J gene TRBJ2-1, with 7 bases that match TRBD2. CDR3 length: 17 residues. The V segment lost 2 bases and the J segment 4 bases; nucleotides outside the gene matches: 11. Germline V gene lookup returns CDR1 MNHEY and CDR2 SVGEGT. CDR3 coding DNA: TGTGCCAGCAGTTACACCCTAGCGGTTGTTACATACAATGAGCAGTTCTTC. It specifies CASSYTLAVVTYNEQFF.

The V gene is TRBV29-1, the J gene TRBJ1-1, with D possibly TRBD1 on 6 matching bases. The germline V gene has CDR1 SQVTM and CDR2 ANQGSEA. This CDR3 comprises 11 residues. The CDR3 nucleotides are TGCTTGGGGGCAGTCGGAACTGAAGCTTTCTTT. It encodes CLGAVGTEAFF.

The chain carries TRBV6-1 and TRBJ1-4; perhaps TRBD1 as D (5 bases). From germline, CDR1 is MNHNS and CDR2 SASEGT. CDR3 length: 14 amino acids. V lost 6 bases and J 4 bases, leaving 12 bases between the germline ends. The CDR3 bases are TGTGCCAGCAGCCTGACAGTTTTTAATGAAAAACTGTTTTTT. This codes for CASSLTVFNEKLFF.

The chain joins TRBV4-1 to TRBJ2-2, with D tentatively TRBD1 (6 bases). In germline, CDR1 is MGHRA, CDR2 YSYEKL. Trimming left V 0 bases short and J 6 bases short, with 8 bases between. This CDR3 spans 14 amino acids. The CDR3 spells CASSQEDRSGELFF. CDR3 coding DNA: TGCGCCAGCAGCCAAGAAGACAGGTCCGGGGAGCTGTTTTTT.

The sample holds many counts of this clonotype. The chain combines TRBV7-3 with TRBJ2-3, with 7 bases that match TRBD2. With 6 bases clipped from V and 2 bases from J, the junction kept 8 bases outside the gene matches. The CDR3 contains 15 residues. CDR1 is SGHTA, CDR2 FQGTGA, per germline. This CDR3 is CASSGGSFNTDTQYF. As DNA, the CDR3 is TGTGCCAGCAGTGGCGGGAGCTTTAACACAGATACGCAGTATTTT.

The CDR3 DNA sequence: TGTGCCAGCAGCGACGTAGGGGGTTTTGAGACCCAGTACTTC. Protein: CASSDVGGFETQYF. The rearrangement links TRBV9 to TRBJ2-5, with D tentatively TRBD1 (6 bases). Trimming pared 3 bases from V and 5 bases from J, leaving 14 bases between. Germline CDR1 SGDLS, CDR2 YYNGEE. There are 14 residues in the CDR3. The whole variable domain, filled in from reference TRBV9 and TRBJ2-5, reads DSGVTQTPKHLITATGQRVTLRCSPRSGDLSVYWYQQSLDQGLQFLIQYYNGEERAKGNILERFSAQQFPDLHSELNLSSLELGDSALYFCASSDVGGFETQYFGPGTRLLVL.

V usage is TRBV5-1 and J usage is TRBJ2-3, with D possibly matching TRBD1 (6 bases). Deletions cut 2 bases from V and 2 bases from J, with 12 bases between. Per the germline V gene, CDR1 is SGHRS and CDR2 is YFSETQ. The CDR3 loop spans 15 amino acids. CDR3 coding DNA: TGCGCCAGCAGCTTCACACGGACAGACACAGATACGCAGTATTTT. As protein: CASSFTRTDTDTQYF.

On this clonotype: One base away lies a much larger clone, so this may be a sequencing read error. The chain joins TRBV11-2 to TRBJ2-7, with TRBD1 as a possible D gene (5 bases). The CDR3 contains 14 residues. Germline V gene lookup returns CDR1 SGHAT and CDR2 FQNNGV. Trimming took off 0 bases at V and 5 bases at J, with 11 bases between the two ends. Written as DNA, the CDR3 is TGTGCCAGCAGCTTAGATCGTAGGGGCCACGAGCAGTACTTC. This sequence encodes CASSLDRRGHEQYF.

Worth noting for this clonotype: Its ends do not fully match the called genes, so a read error is possible. The V call is TRBV16, the J call TRBJ1-1; D remains ambiguous. The CDR3 loop spans 13 amino acids. Germline assignment: CDR1 KGHSY and CDR2 FQNENV. CDR3 amino acids: CTSSPLSMTEAFF. In DNA, the CDR3 is TGTACCAGCAGCCCTTTGTCTATGACTGAAGCTTTCTTT.

There are many counts of this clonotype. The germline gene is not matched at one end of the junction; a read error may be the cause. The chain recombines TRBV11-2 with TRBJ2-5, with D perhaps assigned TRBD1 or TRBD2 (5 bases each). CDR3 length: 14 residues. The germline V gene encodes CDR1 SGHAT and CDR2 FQNNGV. The CDR3 here is CASSLRRGEEAQYF. The CDR3 region has the DNA TGTGCCAGCAGCTTACGGAGAGGGGAAGAGGCCCAGTACTTC.

This clonotype has a count of ten or more. The chain is built from TRBV5-1 and TRBJ1-5; 9 bases align to TRBD1. Germline values: CDR1 SGHRS, CDR2 YFSETQ. The CDR3 has 14 amino acids. J was trimmed by 7 bases and V by 4 bases; bases with no gene match: 6. The CDR3 is CASSEGQGLQPQHF. The CDR3 nucleotides are TGCGCCAGCAGCGAGGGACAGGGTTTGCAGCCCCAGCATTTT.

This chain connects TRBV24-1 to TRBJ2-7; possible D gene TRBD2, 6 bases. The germline gives CDR1 KGHDR, CDR2 SFDVKD. The CDR3 covers 14 residues. V lost 5 bases and J 4 bases, leaving 14 bases between the germline ends. This CDR3 is CATSGWRGSYEQYF. CDR3 in DNA: TGTGCCACCAGTGGTTGGCGGGGATCTTACGAGCAGTACTTC.

The chain employs TRBV5-1 and TRBJ2-5, with 11 positions matching TRBD1. After removal of 3 bases from V and 3 bases from J, the junction contained 7 bases not matched to a gene. Germline V gene lookup returns CDR1 SGHRS and CDR2 YFSETQ. The CDR3 has 16 residues. CDR3 coding DNA: TGCGCCAGCAGCTCCCAACCGGGACAGGGGGAAGAGACCCAGTACTTC. It encodes CASSSQPGQGEETQYF.

The chain carries TRBV29-1 and TRBJ2-7; 9 bases line up with TRBD1. The CDR3 totals 14 residues. V lost 6 bases and J lost 7; bases outside the gene matches: 13. Germline-derived CDR1 and CDR2 are SQVTM and ANQGSEA. CDR3 sequence reads: CSVPDRGPGGEQYF. The CDR3 coding sequence is TGCAGCGTGCCGGACAGGGGCCCGGGAGGTGAGCAGTACTTC.

The rearrangement links TRBV5-1 to TRBJ2-3, with 9 positions matching TRBD1. The germline V gene has CDR1 SGHRS and CDR2 YFSETQ. The CDR3 extends over 16 amino acids. With 0 bases clipped from V and 4 bases from J, the junction kept 6 bases outside the gene matches. CDR3 residues: CASSLAVDRGADTQYF. As DNA, the CDR3 is TGCGCCAGCAGCTTGGCCGTCGACAGGGGGGCAGATACGCAGTATTTT.

This clonotype was seen many times. The V and J genes are TRBV2 and TRBJ2-6, with 7 bases matching TRBD2. The V segment lost 6 bases and the J segment 2 bases; nucleotides outside the gene matches: 1. Per the germline V gene, CDR1 is SNHLY and CDR2 is FYNNEI. This CDR3 spans 14 amino acids. The CDR3 sequence: CASSREAGANVLTF. Here the CDR3 DNA reads TGTGCCAGCAGCCGGGAGGCTGGGGCCAACGTCCTGACTTTC.

This clonotype was seen many times. CDR3 protein: CASSIYWAGGIYNEQFF. The CDR3, as DNA: TGTGCCAGCAGCATCTACTGGGCGGGAGGTATCTACAATGAGCAGTTCTTC. The gene calls are TRBV11-1 and TRBJ2-1, with TRBD2 matching 8 bases. J lost 3 bases, V lost 5 bases, and 12 bases had no gene match. Germline-derived CDR1 and CDR2 are SGHAT and FQDESV (reference sequence). The CDR3 totals 17 residues.

Details on this clonotype: With a much larger clone just one base away, this may be a read error. The chain has TRBV5-1 and TRBJ2-6; D unresolved. The CDR3 totals 17 residues. Germline lookup yields CDR1 SGHRS and CDR2 YFSETQ. Trimming took off 4 bases at V and 1 base at J, with 15 bases between the two ends. CDR3 coding DNA: TGCGCCAGCAGCCCAGGCCGTACATGGTCTGGGGCCAACGTCCTGACTTTC. As protein: CASSPGRTWSGANVLTF.

This clonotype was seen repeatedly, ten times or more. The gene calls are TRBV18 and TRBJ2-1; the match to TRBD1 covers 7 bases. The junction had 7 bases not matched to a gene; V was cut back by 8 bases and J by 0 bases. Germline V gene sequence: CDR1 KGHSH, CDR2 LQKENI. The CDR3 extends over 15 amino acids. CDR3 nucleotides: TGTGCCAGCGCCGAGACAGGGAGCTCCTACAATGAGCAGTTCTTC. Its translation: CASAETGSSYNEQFF.

This clonotype was seen a handful of times. The chain is built from TRBV30 and TRBJ2-1; D ambiguous. The CDR3 loop spans 12 amino acids. Germline values: CDR1 GTSNPN, CDR2 SVGIG (reference sequence). The V end lost 1 base, the J end lost 9 bases, and 10 bases lay between the germline ends. The CDR3 is CAWSDGRGEQFF. The CDR3 DNA sequence: TGTGCCTGGAGTGATGGGCGCGGTGAGCAGTTCTTC.

In its sample, this clonotype was seen once. The chain has TRBV4-2 and TRBJ2-3; D not certain. CDR1 is LGHNA, CDR2 YNFKEQ, per germline. This CDR3 is 17 amino acids long. V was shortened by 0 bases and J by 0 bases, with 13 bases between the two germline ends. DNA for the CDR3: TGTGCCAGCAGCCAAGAAGTGTCCGGCGATAGCACAGATACGCAGTATTTT. It is translated as CASSQEVSGDSTDTQYF.